This TCR beta chain was captured by sequencing in a study of T cells in Graves' hyperthyroidism and ophthalmopathy. The CDR3 sequence is 17 residues long. CDR1 is MNHNS, CDR2 SASEGT, per germline. The germline V and J ends were trimmed by 6 bases and 2 bases, with 20 bases remaining between them. Diagnosing involved the use of clinical symptoms, serum thyroxine and TRAb, thyroid ultrasound and orbital computed tomography. PBMCs were derived from under 13 ml fresh peripheral blood. From RNA transcripts, TCR beta CDR3 regions were amplified. Initially, a first-round RT-PCR of the TCR CDR3 employed the HTBI primer set. Each CDR3 protein gets one entry after TCRdb re-called the multiplex PCR reads with MiXCR. In the table there are approximately 640,000 distinct CDR3 sequences, 17% of which are singletons.

Sample: blood. This TCR was sampled from a man aged 50 to 59 with Graves' hyperthyroidism. This chain joins TRBV6-1 and TRBJ1-5; D unresolved. The CDR3 DNA follows: TGTGCCAGCAGGCCGACCCTTTCAGGATATCGCAATCAGCCCCAGCATTTT. Translated, it gives CASRPTLSGYRNQPQHF.